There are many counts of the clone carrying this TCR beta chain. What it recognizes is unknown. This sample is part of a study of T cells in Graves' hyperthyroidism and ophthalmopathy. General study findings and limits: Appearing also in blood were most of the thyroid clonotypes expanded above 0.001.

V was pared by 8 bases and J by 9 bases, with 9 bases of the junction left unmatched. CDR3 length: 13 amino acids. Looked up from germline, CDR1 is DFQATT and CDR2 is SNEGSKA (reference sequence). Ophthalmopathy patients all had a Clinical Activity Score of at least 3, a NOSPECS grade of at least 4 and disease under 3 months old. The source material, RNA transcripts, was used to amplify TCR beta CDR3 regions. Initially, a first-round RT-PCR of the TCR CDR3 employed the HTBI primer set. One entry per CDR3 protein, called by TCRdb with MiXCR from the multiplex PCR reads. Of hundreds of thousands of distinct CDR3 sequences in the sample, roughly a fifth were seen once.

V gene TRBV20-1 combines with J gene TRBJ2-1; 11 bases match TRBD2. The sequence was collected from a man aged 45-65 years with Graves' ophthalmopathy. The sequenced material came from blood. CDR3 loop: CSTTSGSASEQFF. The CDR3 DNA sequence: TGCAGTACAACTAGCGGGAGTGCAAGTGAGCAGTTCTTC.